The rows below give T cell receptor beta chains drawn from one sample of a study of persistence of HIV-infected CD4 T cells. Measured with immunoSEQ multiplex PCR; TCRdb has only the in-frame clones, and not every one. This sample has more than 30,000 clones, with approximately 70% found just once. No antigen is known for these receptors. Sequenced here: CD4+ T cells sorted from PBMCs after 18-hour stimulation, sampled from a patient who received antiretroviral therapy. The receptors stem from an adult man with HIV who was CMV-seropositive. The CDR3 runs from the conserved cysteine through the conserved F or W. Fields, in order: CDR3 DNA, CDR3 protein, V gene, clone size, D gene, J gene. D genes are given only for firm matches. Expanded clones get a size class; other rows say once, few or many, or leave the size out.

cdr3_nt: TGCGCCAGCAGCCAACAACAGGGGGAAGGGACTGAAGCTTTCTTT; cdr3_aa: CASSQQQGEGTEAFF; v_call: TRBV4-1; clone_size: medium-sized; d_call: TRBD1; j_call: TRBJ1-1
cdr3_nt: TGTGCCAGCAGGCCAGCGGGGGGGCACGAGTATTTT; cdr3_aa: CASRPAGGHEYF; v_call: TRBV6-5; clone_size: .; d_call: TRBD2; j_call: TRBJ2-3
cdr3_nt: TGTGCCAGCAGTCCGCACAGGGGAGAGGGCACTGAAGCTTTCTTT; cdr3_aa: CASSPHRGEGTEAFF; v_call: TRBV28; clone_size: .; d_call: TRBD1; j_call: TRBJ1-1
cdr3_nt: TGTGCCAGCAGCCTCACAGGGGGCTCCGGAAACACCATATATTTT; cdr3_aa: CASSLTGGSGNTIYF; v_call: TRBV2; clone_size: .; d_call: TRBD1; j_call: TRBJ1-3
cdr3_nt: TGTGCCAGCAGCGTGCAGGTAGCCACCGGGGAGCTGTTTTTT; cdr3_aa: CASSVQVATGELFF; v_call: TRBV9; clone_size: few; d_call: .; j_call: TRBJ2-2
cdr3_nt: TGTGCCACCAGTGCCTCTCGAAGAAGCACAGATACGCAGTATTTT; cdr3_aa: CATSASRRSTDTQYF; v_call: TRBV24-1; clone_size: .; d_call: .; j_call: TRBJ2-3
cdr3_nt: TGCGCCAGCAGCCAAGATAGTCCGGGGCGCTATGGCTACACCTTC; cdr3_aa: CASSQDSPGRYGYTF; v_call: TRBV4-1; clone_size: .; d_call: .; j_call: TRBJ1-2
cdr3_nt: TGTGCCAGCAGTTCTACAGGGAGGGACTCACCCCTCCACTTT; cdr3_aa: CASSSTGRDSPLHF; v_call: TRBV27; clone_size: .; d_call: .; j_call: TRBJ1-6
cdr3_nt: TGTGCCAGCAGTCCACCCGGTTCACTGAACACTGAAGCTTTCTTT; cdr3_aa: CASSPPGSLNTEAFF; v_call: TRBV28; clone_size: .; d_call: .; j_call: TRBJ1-1
cdr3_nt: TGTGCCAGCAGCTTAAATGTCGGGACCGACACCGGGGAGCTGTTTTTT; cdr3_aa: CASSLNVGTDTGELFF; v_call: TRBV7-3; clone_size: .; d_call: .; j_call: TRBJ2-2
cdr3_nt: TGTGCCAGCTCACCAGGGCGGGGCACTGAAGCTTTCTTT; cdr3_aa: CASSPGRGTEAFF; v_call: TRBV18; clone_size: .; d_call: .; j_call: TRBJ1-1
cdr3_nt: TGTGCCAGCTTCAAGGGTCCGTACACAGATACGCAGTATTTT; cdr3_aa: CASFKGPYTDTQYF; v_call: TRBV18; clone_size: .; d_call: .; j_call: TRBJ2-3
cdr3_nt: TGTGCCAGCAGCCCTCGTTTCAGTGAGAACACTGAAGCTTTCTTT; cdr3_aa: CASSPRFSENTEAFF; v_call: TRBV7-2; clone_size: .; d_call: .; j_call: TRBJ1-1
cdr3_nt: TGTGCCAGCAGCCTTGCGCCGGGACAAAGAGAGACCCAGTACTTC; cdr3_aa: CASSLAPGQRETQYF; v_call: TRBV7-8; clone_size: .; d_call: .; j_call: TRBJ2-5
cdr3_nt: TGTGCCAGTAGTATGATGGGGCGGACTGAAGCTTTCTTT; cdr3_aa: CASSMMGRTEAFF; v_call: TRBV19; clone_size: .; d_call: .; j_call: TRBJ1-1
cdr3_nt: TGTGCCAGCAGCTTACAGGGACAGGGTGACATTCAGTACTTC; cdr3_aa: CASSLQGQGDIQYF; v_call: TRBV7-3; clone_size: .; d_call: TRBD1; j_call: TRBJ2-4
cdr3_nt: TGTGCCAGCAGCAGACAGGGAATTAATTCACCCCTCCACTTT; cdr3_aa: CASSRQGINSPLHF; v_call: TRBV13; clone_size: .; d_call: TRBD1; j_call: TRBJ1-6
cdr3_nt: TGTGCCAGCTCACCTGAGACAGCGAATTCACCCCTCCACTTT; cdr3_aa: CASSPETANSPLHF; v_call: TRBV18; clone_size: .; d_call: .; j_call: TRBJ1-6
cdr3_nt: TGTGCCAGCAGCCCCCAGGGAGTCCCCTACGAGCAGTACTTC; cdr3_aa: CASSPQGVPYEQYF; v_call: TRBV7-9; clone_size: medium-sized; d_call: .; j_call: TRBJ2-7
cdr3_nt: TGTGCCACCAGCAGAGACCAGAGCAGCACAGATACGCAGTATTTT; cdr3_aa: CATSRDQSSTDTQYF; v_call: TRBV15; clone_size: few; d_call: .; j_call: TRBJ2-3